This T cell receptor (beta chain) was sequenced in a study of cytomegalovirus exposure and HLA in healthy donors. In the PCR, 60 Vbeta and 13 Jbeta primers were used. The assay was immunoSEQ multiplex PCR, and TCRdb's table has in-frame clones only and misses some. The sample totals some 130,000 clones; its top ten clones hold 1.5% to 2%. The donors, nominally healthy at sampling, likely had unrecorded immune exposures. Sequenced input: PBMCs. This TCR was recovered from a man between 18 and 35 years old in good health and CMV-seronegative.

This chain's CDR3 is CASSPWEEVSTDTQYF. For the CDR3, the DNA is TGTGCCAGCAGCCCCTGGGAGGAGGTGAGCACAGATACGCAGTATTTT. The chain links TRBV4-2 to TRBJ2-3, with D perhaps TRBD2 (6 bases). This CDR3 is 16 amino acids long. V was pared by 4 bases and J by 0 bases, with 14 bases between. Per the germline V gene, CDR1 is LGHNA and CDR2 is YNFKEQ.